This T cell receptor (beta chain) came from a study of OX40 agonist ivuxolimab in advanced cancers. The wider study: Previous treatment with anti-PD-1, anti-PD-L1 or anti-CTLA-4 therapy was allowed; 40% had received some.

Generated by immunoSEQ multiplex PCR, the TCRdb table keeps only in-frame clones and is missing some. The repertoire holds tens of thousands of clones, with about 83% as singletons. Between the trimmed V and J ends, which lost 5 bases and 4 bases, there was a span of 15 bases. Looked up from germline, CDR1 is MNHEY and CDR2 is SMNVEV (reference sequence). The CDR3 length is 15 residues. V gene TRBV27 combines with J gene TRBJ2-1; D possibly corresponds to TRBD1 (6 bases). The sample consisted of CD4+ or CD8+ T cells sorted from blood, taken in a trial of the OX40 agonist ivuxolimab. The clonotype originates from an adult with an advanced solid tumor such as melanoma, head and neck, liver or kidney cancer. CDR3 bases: TGTGCCAGCAGTCCAGGGGTAAATAGTTACAATGAGCAGTTCTTC. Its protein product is CASSPGVNSYNEQFF.